This entry lists 26 T cell receptor beta chains sequenced from one sample in a study of CD8 T cells in Susac syndrome. The RNA input was about 0.5 to 1 ug, and it was reverse transcribed with random hexamers. TCRdb called the immunoSEQ multiplex PCR reads again in MiXCR, with one record for every CDR3 protein. Seen here are hundreds of thousands of distinct CDR3 sequences, roughly 93% observed once, and the top ten hold about 0.14%. Specimen: CD4+ T cells from PBMCs. The receptor set was obtained from a human donor with Susac syndrome.

The gene calls are TRBV5-4 and TRBJ2-5; D ambiguous. CDR1 SGHNT and CDR2 YYREEE come from the germline V gene (reference sequence). The CDR3 has 13 amino acids. V was clipped by 1 base and J by 5 bases, with 9 bases between them. The CDR3 bases are TGTGCCAGCAGCTTGAAGGGTATCGAGACCCAGTACTTC. It encodes CASSLKGIETQYF.

The chain has TRBV19 and TRBJ1-5; TRBD1 might be the D (6 bases). The CDR3 is 16 residues long. V lost 3 bases and J lost 3, with 15 bases in between. Per germline, CDR1 LNHDA and CDR2 SQIVND (reference sequence). The CDR3 DNA reads TGTGCCAGTAGTATGACAGGTGGAGTTATCAATCAGCCCCAGCATTTT. Amino acid sequence: CASSMTGGVINQPQHF.

The chain carries TRBV20-1 and TRBJ1-5, with D possibly being TRBD1 (5 bases). Germline lookup yields CDR1 DFQATT and CDR2 SNEGSKA (reference sequence). The CDR3 runs to 13 residues. The CDR3 DNA sequence: TGCGACCTTCGACAGCTTTGCAATCAGCCCCAGCATTTT. Its protein is CDLRQLCNQPQHF.

The chain uses TRBV20-1 and TRBJ1-6; no definite D call. Germline V CDR1 and CDR2: DFQATT, SNEGSKA (reference sequence). V was pared by 6 bases and J by 5 bases, with 14 bases between. The CDR3 runs to 14 residues. The CDR3 region has the DNA TGCAGTGCAGCTCATTCCGTGGATAATTCACCCCTCCACTTT. Its protein is CSAAHSVDNSPLHF.

DNA for the CDR3: TGTGCCAGCAGCCCCGGGCGAGGGGGCTCCAAGACAAGGGATTACGAGCAGTACTTC. It translates to CASSPGRGGSKTRDYEQYF. The chain employs TRBV6-1 and TRBJ2-7; 7 bases align to TRBD1. CDR3 size: 19 residues. Germline assignment: CDR1 MNHNS and CDR2 SASEGT. Trimming at V came to 6 bases and at J to 4 bases, leaving 24 bases not matched to a gene.

This clonotype was counted a single time. The rearrangement joins TRBV20-1 to TRBJ2-5; 8 bases align to TRBD2. Germline values: CDR1 DFQATT, CDR2 SNEGSKA (reference sequence). Germline trimming cut 3 bases from V and 4 bases from J; bases unmatched to any gene: 4. The CDR3 runs to 13 residues. CDR3 sequence: CSASIGGAETQYF. The CDR3 DNA is TGCAGTGCTAGTATCGGGGGGGCAGAGACCCAGTACTTC.

The rearrangement links TRBV3-1 to TRBJ1-1; no clear D. Germline V lookup: CDR1 LGHDT, CDR2 YNNKEL (reference sequence). CDR3 length: 12 amino acids. Deletions cut 1 base from V and 10 bases from J, with 10 bases between. The CDR3 spells CASSQGYSTAFF. CDR3 nucleotides: TGTGCCAGCAGCCAAGGCTACAGTACAGCTTTCTTT.

This clonotype was detected only once. The genes are TRBV14 and TRBJ1-2, with D maybe TRBD1 (5 bases). The V end was cut by 1 base, the J end by 8 bases, with 14 bases between. The V gene's germline CDR1 is SGHDN and CDR2 FVKESK. This CDR3 comprises 14 residues. This chain's CDR3 is CASSQGGDFMGYTF. The CDR3 nucleotides read TGTGCCAGCAGCCAAGGAGGGGATTTTATGGGCTACACCTTC.

The chain is built from TRBV5-1 and TRBJ2-5; D uncertain. Trimming stripped 0 bases from V and 4 bases from J, with 13 bases between. In germline, CDR1 is SGHRS, CDR2 YFSETQ. The CDR3 is 15 residues long. CDR3 sequence reads: CASSLGWVIGETQYF. In DNA form, the CDR3 reads TGCGCCAGCAGCTTGGGGTGGGTTATTGGAGAGACCCAGTACTTC.

The V and J genes are TRBV28 and TRBJ1-2; D not resolved. Germline CDR1 and CDR2: MDHEN and SYDVKM. The CDR3 contains 11 residues. Trimming took 5 bases from V and 7 from J, leaving 8 bases between them. The CDR3 sequence: CASSTDGGYTF. CDR3 DNA sequence: TGTGCCAGCAGTACCGACGGTGGCTACACCTTC.

The chain recombines TRBV5-1 with TRBJ2-5; 10 bases are a match to TRBD1. V was clipped by 4 bases and J by 4 bases; unmatched bases: 10. This CDR3 comprises 16 residues. CDR1 and CDR2 (germline): SGHRS, YFSETQ. For the CDR3, the DNA is TGCGCCAGCAGCGGGACAGGGGCCGCCTCAGGAGAGACCCAGTACTTC. Translation: CASSGTGAASGETQYF.

The chain is built from TRBV11-3 and TRBJ1-1, with a tentative D call TRBD1 (5 bases). The CDR3 has 14 residues. V lost 2 bases and J lost 8, with 15 bases in between. From germline, CDR1 is SGHNT and CDR2 YENEEA. CDR3 in amino acids: CASSLSRAAGEAFF. CDR3 DNA: TGTGCCAGCAGCTTATCCAGGGCCGCGGGCGAAGCTTTCTTT.

The CDR3 coding sequence is TGCAGTGCTGTCTCCCCCAGATCTAGCGGGGGTTACAATGAGCAGTTCTTC. This translates into CSAVSPRSSGGYNEQFF. The V gene is TRBV20-1, the J gene TRBJ2-1; TRBD2 agrees at 10 bases. Germline assignment: CDR1 DFQATT and CDR2 SNEGSKA (reference sequence). The CDR3 runs to 17 residues. V lost 5 bases and J lost 4; bases outside the gene matches: 14.

This sequence joins TRBV4-3 and TRBJ2-4; D is undetermined. Trimming stripped 0 bases from V and 0 bases from J, with 6 bases between. From germline, CDR1 is LGHNA and CDR2 YSLEER. The CDR3 sequence is 15 residues long. CDR3 DNA: TGCGCCAGCAGCCAAGACCCGATAGCCAAAAACATTCAGTACTTC. Translation gives CASSQDPIAKNIQYF.

V and J are TRBV10-2 and TRBJ1-5, with D unresolved. CDR1 is WSHSY, CDR2 SAAADI, per germline. V lost 7 bases and J lost 0, with 10 bases in between. CDR3 length: 14 amino acids. CDR3: CASKPGFSNQPQHF. CDR3 nucleotide sequence: TGCGCCAGCAAACCAGGTTTTAGCAATCAGCCCCAGCATTTT.

The chain is built from TRBV18 and TRBJ1-1; possible D gene TRBD1, 5 bases. From germline, CDR1 is KGHSH and CDR2 LQKENI. The V and J ends lost 4 bases and 3 bases respectively, with 15 bases between them. The CDR3 runs to 15 residues. The CDR3 DNA reads as TGTGCCAGCTCACTAGCCTCAGGGAGCGACACTGAAGCTTTCTTT. Translation: CASSLASGSDTEAFF. Full variable domain (outside the CDR3, taken from reference TRBV18 and TRBJ1-1): NAGVMQNPRHLVRRRGQEARLRCSPMKGHSHVYWYRQLPEEGLKFMVYLQKENIIDESGMPKERFSAEFPKEGPSILRIQQVVRGDSAAYFCASSLASGSDTEAFFGQGTRLTVV.

The chain couples TRBV20-1 to TRBJ2-6, with D unresolved. Germline V gene data show CDR1 as DFQATT and CDR2 as SNEGSKA (reference sequence). This CDR3 comprises 14 residues. The V end lost 6 bases, the J end lost 2 bases, and 11 bases lay between the germline ends. CDR3: CSAPNSTGANVLTF. The CDR3 DNA reads TGCAGTGCCCCTAACTCAACTGGGGCCAACGTCCTGACTTTC.

The rearrangement joins TRBV19 to TRBJ1-5; D may be TRBD1 (5 bases). Germline CDR1 and CDR2: LNHDA and SQIVND (reference sequence). V lost 6 bases and J lost 9, with 27 bases in between. CDR3 length: 17 amino acids. CDR3 coding DNA: TGTGCCAGTAGACAACCAAGGGGCAGGGACTTTCAGGGGCCCCAGCATTTT. It codes for CASRQPRGRDFQGPQHF.

The chain combines TRBV5-6 with TRBJ2-7; TRBD1 agrees at 11 bases. CDR1 is SGHDT, CDR2 YYEEEE, per germline. The ends lost 4 bases at V and 1 base at J; junction bases unmatched: 7. The length of the CDR3 is 16 residues. The CDR3 nucleotides are TGTGCCAGCAGCCCGGACAGGGGGCGGCGATCCTACGAGCAGTACTTC. Residues: CASSPDRGRRSYEQYF.

The chain combines TRBV20-1 with TRBJ2-2, with D tentatively TRBD2 (6 bases). Trimming took 4 bases from V and 5 from J, leaving 26 bases between them. Germline V CDR1 and CDR2: DFQATT, SNEGSKA (reference sequence). The CDR3 sequence is 18 residues long. This CDR3 reads CSATLTWGEGASTGELFF. The CDR3 region has the DNA TGCAGTGCTACCCTCACCTGGGGGGAAGGGGCTTCGACCGGGGAGCTGTTTTTT.

The CDR3 DNA follows: TGTGCCAGCTCACGTACCGGGACAAGCACAGATACGCAGTATTTT. This encodes CASSRTGTSTDTQYF. The genes are TRBV18 and TRBJ2-3; TRBD1 is a possible D gene (6 bases). The CDR3 has 15 residues. With 4 bases removed from V and 0 bases from J, the gap between germline ends came to 11 bases. Germline loops: CDR1 KGHSH, CDR2 LQKENI. The full variable domain, rest sourced from reference TRBV18 and TRBJ2-3, is NAGVMQNPRHLVRRRGQEARLRCSPMKGHSHVYWYRQLPEEGLKFMVYLQKENIIDESGMPKERFSAEFPKEGPSILRIQQVVRGDSAAYFCASSRTGTSTDTQYFGPGTRLTVL.

The chain couples TRBV3-1 to TRBJ2-2; D gene unclear. There are 15 residues in the CDR3. Germline CDR1 and CDR2: LGHDT and YNNKEL (reference sequence). The V gene lost 1 base and the J gene lost 4 bases, with 10 bases spanning the gap. CDR3 protein: CASSQAIASTGELFF. DNA of the CDR3: TGTGCCAGCAGCCAAGCCATCGCCAGCACCGGGGAGCTGTTTTTT.

The chain recombines TRBV7-6 with TRBJ2-1; the D gene is possibly TRBD2 (6 bases). V was cut by 2 bases and J by 7 bases, with 12 bases left in between. Germline V gene data show CDR1 as SGHVS and CDR2 as FNYEAQ. CDR3 length: 14 amino acids. In DNA, the CDR3 is TGTGCCAGCAGCTTAAGGTGGGGGGATAATGAGCAGTTCTTC. This codes for CASSLRWGDNEQFF.

This clonotype was detected only once. V is TRBV10-3 and J is TRBJ2-5; 12 bases map to TRBD2. From germline, CDR1 is ENHRY and CDR2 SYGVKD. Trimming cost V 11 bases and J 4 bases; bases outside gene matches: 11. The CDR3 covers 15 residues. The CDR3 DNA sequence: TGTGCCTCCGGCCCTAGCGGGGGGGCTGGAGAGACCCAGTACTTC. Translating it yields CASGPSGGAGETQYF.

This clonotype has only one observation. This rearrangement joins TRBV6-5 to TRBJ1-1, with TRBD1 matching over 9 bases. The germline V gene has CDR1 MNHEY and CDR2 SVGAGI. V lost 0 bases, J lost 8 bases, and 4 bases stayed unmatched. The CDR3 extends over 14 amino acids. CDR3 DNA: TGTGCCAGCAGTTACTCGTCCGGGACAGGGGAAGCTTTCTTT. Translated: CASSYSSGTGEAFF.

This clonotype was recorded once. The rearrangement joins TRBV6-5 to TRBJ1-6; D not certain. The CDR3 has 13 residues. Trimming shortened V by 7 bases and J by 7 bases, and 11 bases separated the two germline ends. Germline V gene data show CDR1 as MNHEY and CDR2 as SVGAGI. The CDR3 is CASKEGRNSPLHF. For the CDR3, the DNA is TGTGCCAGCAAGGAGGGTCGAAATTCACCCCTCCACTTT.